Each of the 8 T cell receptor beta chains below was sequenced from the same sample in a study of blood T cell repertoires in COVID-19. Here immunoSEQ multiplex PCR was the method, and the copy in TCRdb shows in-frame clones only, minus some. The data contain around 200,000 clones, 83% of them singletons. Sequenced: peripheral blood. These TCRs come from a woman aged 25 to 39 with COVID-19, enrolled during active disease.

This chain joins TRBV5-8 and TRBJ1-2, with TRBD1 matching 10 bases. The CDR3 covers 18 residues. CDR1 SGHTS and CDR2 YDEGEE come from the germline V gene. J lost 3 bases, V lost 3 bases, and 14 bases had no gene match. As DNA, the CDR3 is TGTGCCAGCAGCTCCCAGACAGGGGGCCCGATTTCCTACTATGGCTACACCTTC. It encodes CASSSQTGGPISYYGYTF.

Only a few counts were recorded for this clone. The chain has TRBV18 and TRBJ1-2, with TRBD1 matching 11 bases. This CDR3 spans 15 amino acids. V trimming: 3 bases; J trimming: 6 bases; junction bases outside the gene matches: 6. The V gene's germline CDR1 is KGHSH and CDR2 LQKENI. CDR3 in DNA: TGTGCCAGCTCACCCTCCGGGACAGGGGGTGATGGCTACACCTTC. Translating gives CASSPSGTGGDGYTF.

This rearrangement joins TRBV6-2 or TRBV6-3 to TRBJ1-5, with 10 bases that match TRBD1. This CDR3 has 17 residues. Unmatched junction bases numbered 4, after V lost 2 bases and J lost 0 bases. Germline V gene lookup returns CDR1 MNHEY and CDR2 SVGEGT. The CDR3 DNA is TGTGCCAGCAGTTACGGGACAGGGGTTTATAGCAATCAGCCCCAGCATTTT. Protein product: CASSYGTGVYSNQPQHF.

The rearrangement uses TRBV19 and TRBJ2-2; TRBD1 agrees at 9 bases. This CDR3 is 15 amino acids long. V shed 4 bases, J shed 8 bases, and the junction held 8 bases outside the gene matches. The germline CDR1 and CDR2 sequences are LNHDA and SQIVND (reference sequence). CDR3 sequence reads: CASSRLDRGTGELFF. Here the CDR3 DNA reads TGTGCCAGTAGTAGGCTGGACAGGGGTACGGGGGAGCTGTTTTTT.

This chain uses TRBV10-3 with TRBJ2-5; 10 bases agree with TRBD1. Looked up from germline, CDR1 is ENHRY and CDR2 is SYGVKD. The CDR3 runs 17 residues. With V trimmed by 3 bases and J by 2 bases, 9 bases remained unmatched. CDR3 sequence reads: CAISEGTGAIRQETQYF. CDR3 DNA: TGTGCCATCAGTGAAGGGACAGGGGCGATACGACAAGAGACCCAGTACTTC.

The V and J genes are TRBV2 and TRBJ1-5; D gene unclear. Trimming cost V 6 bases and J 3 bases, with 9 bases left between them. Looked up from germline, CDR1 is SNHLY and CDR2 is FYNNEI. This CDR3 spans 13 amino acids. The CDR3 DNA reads TGTGCCAGCAGGAACAGCAACAATCAGCCCCAGCATTTT. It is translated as CASRNSNNQPQHF.

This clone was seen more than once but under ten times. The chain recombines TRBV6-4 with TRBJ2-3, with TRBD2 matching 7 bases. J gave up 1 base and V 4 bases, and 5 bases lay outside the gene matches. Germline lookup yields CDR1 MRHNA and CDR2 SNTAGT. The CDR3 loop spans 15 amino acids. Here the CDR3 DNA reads TGTGCCAGCAGTGCCGAGGGACTACGCACAGATACGCAGTATTTT. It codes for CASSAEGLRTDTQYF.

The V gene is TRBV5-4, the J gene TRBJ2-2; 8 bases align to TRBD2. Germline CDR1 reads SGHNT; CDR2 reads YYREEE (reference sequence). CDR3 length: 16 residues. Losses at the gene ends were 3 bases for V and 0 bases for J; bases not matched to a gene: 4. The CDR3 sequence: CASSSVAGSNTGELFF. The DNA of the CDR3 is TGTGCCAGCAGCTCAGTAGCGGGATCGAACACCGGGGAGCTGTTTTTT.